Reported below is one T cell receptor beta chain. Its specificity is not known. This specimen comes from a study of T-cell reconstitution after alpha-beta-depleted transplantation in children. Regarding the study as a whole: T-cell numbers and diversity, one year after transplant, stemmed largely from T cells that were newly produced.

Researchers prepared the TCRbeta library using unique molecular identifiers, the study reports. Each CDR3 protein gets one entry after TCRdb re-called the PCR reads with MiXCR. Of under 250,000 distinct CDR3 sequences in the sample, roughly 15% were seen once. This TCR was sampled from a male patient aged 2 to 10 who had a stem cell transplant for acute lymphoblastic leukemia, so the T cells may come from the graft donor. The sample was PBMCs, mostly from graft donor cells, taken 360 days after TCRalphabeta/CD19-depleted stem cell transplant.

The CDR3 region has the DNA TGTGCCAGCAGCATACTCCCTGAGAATGAGCAGTTCTTC. Translated, it gives CASSILPENEQFF. This sequence joins TRBV6-5 and TRBJ2-1; D is unresolved. The CDR3 has 13 amino acids. Trimming took off 6 bases at V and 7 bases at J, with 13 bases between the two ends. Germline CDR1 MNHEY, CDR2 SVGAGI.